This paragraph covers one T cell receptor (beta chain) sequence. The antigen is unknown. Assay: immunoSEQ multiplex PCR; the TCRdb copy retains only in-frame clones and omits some. The data contain 25,000 to 35,000 clones, 85% to 90% of them singletons. The data were taken from a study of PD-1 blockade in classical Hodgkin lymphoma. For the study at large: Every 2 weeks, patients got 3 mg/kg intravenous nivolumab. Study outcomes and limitations: Lower baseline TCR diversity marked trial partial responders and progressors. Repertoire difference causes, possibly disease activity or prior therapy, remain undefined. Newly diagnosed patients were said to have less baseline TCR diversity than healthy donors did.

Germline V lookup: CDR1 KGHSH, CDR2 LQKENI. The CDR3 is 15 amino acids. Time point here: cycle 4 day 1 (C4D1), after less than 7 weeks of nivolumab. Relapse after autologous stem cell transplantation occurred in every patient, and brentuximab vedotin exposure varied. Investigators isolated CD4+ T cells from thawed PBMCs through magnetic negative selection. The receptor was derived from a human donor with classical Hodgkin lymphoma. The sequencing here drew on CD4+ T cells from blood, taken before the fourth cycle of nivolumab. V is TRBV18 and J is TRBJ2-5, with 10 bases fitting TRBD1. The end of the DNA fits TRBJ2-7 better, so the J call may be wrong. DNA of the CDR3: TGTGCCAGCTCACCACGACAGGGGGCCATCTACGAGCAGTACTTC. Protein product: CASSPRQGAIYEQYF.